This TCR beta chain is from a study of technical replicates of blood from several donors. Here immunoSEQ multiplex PCR was the method, and the copy in TCRdb shows in-frame clones only, minus some. Of 84,000 or so clones detected, around 97% appear once; the ten largest clones hold about 0.19%. Germline V gene data show CDR1 as MGHRA and CDR2 as YSYEKL. Trimming removed 0 bases from V and 12 bases from J, with 15 bases in between. The CDR3 length is 14 residues. The receptor's source is a human donor in good health. The chain employs TRBV4-1 and TRBJ2-1; D is undetermined. Sequencing was performed on T cells isolated from PBMCs. CDR3 in amino acids: CASSQDPMALGQFF. The CDR3 DNA is TGCGCCAGCAGCCAAGATCCAATGGCCCTTGGGCAGTTCTTC.